These 9 T cell receptor beta chains share one sample of origin, sequenced in a study of Graves' ophthalmopathy and Graves' hyperthyroidism. RNA served as the template for amplifying TCR beta CDR3 regions. HTBI primers were used in a first-round RT-PCR, which preceded a second-round multiplex PCR. TCRdb fed the multiplex PCR reads into MiXCR, producing one record per CDR3 protein. The sample records 650,000 to 900,000 distinct CDR3 sequences, roughly two fifths being singletons. The specimen sequenced was peripheral blood. These receptors were collected from an adult man with Graves' ophthalmopathy.

The rearrangement uses TRBV15 and TRBJ2-7; D perhaps matches TRBD2 (6 bases). V shed 0 bases and J shed 9 bases, with 12 bases lying between them. The CDR3 runs 13 residues. Germline values: CDR1 LNHNV, CDR2 YYDKDF (reference sequence). DNA for the CDR3: TGTGCCACCAGCAGAGATTTAGCGGACGGGCAGTACTTC. Residues: CATSRDLADGQYF.

This clonotype was counted a few times. The J gene is TRBJ1-1, the V gene TRBV6-5; D is possibly TRBD1 (5 bases). V was cut by 3 bases and J by 4 bases, with 9 bases left in between. Germline V gene sequence: CDR1 MNHEY, CDR2 SVGAGI. This CDR3 is 13 amino acids long. The CDR3 region is CASSYVGGTEAFF. The CDR3 DNA follows: TGTGCCAGCAGTTATGTGGGGGGCACTGAAGCTTTCTTT.

The gene calls are TRBV11-1 and TRBJ1-1, with a weak D call TRBD1 (6 bases). The length of the CDR3 is 15 residues. V lost 5 bases and J 3 bases, leaving 16 bases between the germline ends. Germline V gene lookup returns CDR1 SGHAT and CDR2 FQDESV (reference sequence). The CDR3 protein is CASSRPAGAYTEAFF. CDR3 in DNA: TGTGCCAGCAGCCGTCCGGCGGGGGCGTACACTGAAGCTTTCTTT.

This clonotype was seen repeatedly, ten times or more. CDR3: CASSLGGLGEQYF. CDR3 coding DNA: TGTGCCAGCAGCTTAGGAGGGCTAGGCGAGCAGTACTTC. V usage is TRBV7-8 and J usage is TRBJ2-7; tentatively, D is TRBD2 (5 bases). The germline gives CDR1 SGHVS, CDR2 FQNEAQ. V gave up 1 base and J gave up 6 bases, with 10 bases separating them. The CDR3 runs to 13 residues.

This clonotype was counted between two and nine times. The chain combines TRBV25-1 with TRBJ2-5; TRBD2 matches at 8 bases. The CDR3 runs to 17 residues. The germline CDR1 and CDR2 sequences are MGHDK and SYGVNS. V trimming: 4 bases; J trimming: 5 bases; junction bases outside the gene matches: 15. CDR3 sequence (DNA): TGTGCCAGCAGTGCCCCCCACAAGCGGGAGAGTTTGGAGACCCAGTACTTC. Translated, it gives CASSAPHKRESLETQYF.

The table lists this clonotype with many counts. The chain joins TRBV20-1 to TRBJ1-6; 10 positions match TRBD1. The trim removed 2 bases at V and 10 bases at J, leaving 5 bases unmatched. This CDR3 is 14 amino acids long. Germline CDR1 and CDR2: DFQATT and SNEGSKA (reference sequence). In DNA form, the CDR3 reads TGCAGTGCTAGAAAAGGACAGGGGGTGTCACCCCTCCACTTT. As protein: CSARKGQGVSPLHF.

This clonotype showed up many times. The CDR3 DNA follows: TGCAGCGTTAGGGCCCGGGGGCTAGGCACTGAAGCTTTCTTT. This encodes CSVRARGLGTEAFF. The V gene is TRBV29-1, the J gene TRBJ1-1, with D maybe TRBD1 (6 bases). Trimming took off 5 bases at V and 4 bases at J, with 17 bases between the two ends. The germline V gene has CDR1 SQVTM and CDR2 ANQGSEA. CDR3 length: 14 amino acids.

This chain links TRBV10-3 with TRBJ2-5; D unclear. The V gene lost 4 bases and the J gene lost 2 bases, with 8 bases spanning the gap. Per germline, CDR1 ENHRY and CDR2 SYGVKD. This CDR3 contains 13 residues. The chain's CDR3 is CAISGTVQETQYF. CDR3 nucleotide sequence: TGTGCCATCAGTGGAACAGTACAAGAGACCCAGTACTTC.

The genes are TRBV20-1 and TRBJ1-6; D possibly corresponds to TRBD1 (5 bases). The V end was cut by 3 bases, the J end by 8 bases, with 17 bases between. CDR1 is DFQATT, CDR2 SNEGSKA, per germline (reference sequence). This CDR3 comprises 15 residues. The CDR3 loop is CSARPDRPWDSPLHF. The CDR3 DNA follows: TGCAGTGCTAGGCCAGACAGACCCTGGGATTCACCCCTCCACTTT.